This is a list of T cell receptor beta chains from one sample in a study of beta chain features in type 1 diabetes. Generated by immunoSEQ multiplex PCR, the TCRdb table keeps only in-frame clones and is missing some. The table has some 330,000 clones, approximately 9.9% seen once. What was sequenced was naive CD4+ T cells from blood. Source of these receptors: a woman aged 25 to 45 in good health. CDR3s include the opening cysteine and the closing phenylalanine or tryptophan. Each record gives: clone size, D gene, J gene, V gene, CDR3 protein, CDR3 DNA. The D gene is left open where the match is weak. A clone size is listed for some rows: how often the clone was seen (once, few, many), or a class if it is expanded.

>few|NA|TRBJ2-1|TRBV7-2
CASSWDSSSYNEQFF
TGTGCCAGCAGCTGGGACTCGAGCTCCTACAATGAGCAGTTCTTC
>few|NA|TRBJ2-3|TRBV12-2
CASRPLADTDTQYF
TGTGCAAGTCGCCCCCTAGCCGACACAGATACGCAGTATTTT
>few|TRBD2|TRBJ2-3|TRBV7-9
CASSSPGTSGTDTQYF
TGTGCCAGCAGCTCGCCTGGGACTAGCGGAACAGATACGCAGTATTTT
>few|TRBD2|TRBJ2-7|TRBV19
CASSKTSGHGEQYF
TGTGCCAGTAGTAAGACTAGCGGTCATGGCGAGCAGTACTTC
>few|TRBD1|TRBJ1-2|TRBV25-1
CASSHTGTGRNGYTF
TGTGCCAGCAGTCATACCGGGACAGGCAGAAACGGCTACACCTTC
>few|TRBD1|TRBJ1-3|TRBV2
CASSQTGTGTYGYF
TGTGCCAGCAGTCAAACCGGGACAGGGACGTATGGATATTTT
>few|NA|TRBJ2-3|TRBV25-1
CASSELRDSSTDTQYF
TGTGCCAGCAGTGAACTCCGGGACTCGAGCACAGATACGCAGTATTTT
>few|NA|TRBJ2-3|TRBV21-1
CASSKVDSGTTDTQYF
TGTGCCAGCAGCAAAGTAGATAGCGGGACCACAGATACGCAGTATTTT
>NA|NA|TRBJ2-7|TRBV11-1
CASSRGQPYEQYF
TGTGCCAGCAGCCGAGGACAGCCCTACGAGCAGTACTTC
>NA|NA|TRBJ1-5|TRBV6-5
CASSYSIRDGGPQHF
TGTGCCAGCAGTTACTCGATCAGGGATGGTGGGCCCCAGCATTTT
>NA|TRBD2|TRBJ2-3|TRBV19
CASSLGTSGSGTDTQYF
TGTGCCAGTAGTCTCGGGACTAGCGGGAGTGGGACAGATACGCAGTATTTT
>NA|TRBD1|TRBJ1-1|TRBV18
CASSPRDRGLNTEAFF
TGTGCCAGCTCACCACGCGACAGGGGTTTGAACACTGAAGCTTTCTTT
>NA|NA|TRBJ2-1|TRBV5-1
CASSLSGPAYNEQFF
TGCGCCAGCAGCTTAAGCGGTCCTGCCTACAATGAGCAGTTCTTC
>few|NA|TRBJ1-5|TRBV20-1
CSAGQNQPQHF
TGCAGTGCTGGACAAAATCAGCCCCAGCATTTT
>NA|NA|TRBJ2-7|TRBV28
CASILTTVYEQYF
TGTGCCAGCATCCTGACTACAGTATACGAGCAGTACTTC
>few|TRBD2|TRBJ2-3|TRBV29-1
CSVPTVSGRALSDTDTQYF
TGCAGCGTTCCCACCGTTAGCGGGAGGGCCCTCTCCGACACAGATACGCAGTATTTT
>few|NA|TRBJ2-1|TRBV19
CASSMVASSYNEQFF
TGTGCCAGTAGTATGGTTGCTAGTTCCTACAATGAGCAGTTCTTC
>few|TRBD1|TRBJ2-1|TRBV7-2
CASSSPVRGISSYNEQFF
TGTGCCAGCAGCTCACCAGTCAGGGGGATAAGCTCCTACAATGAGCAGTTCTTC
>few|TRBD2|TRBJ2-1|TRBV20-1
CSVGVAGGPLF
TGCAGTGTTGGAGTAGCGGGAGGGCCTCTCTTC
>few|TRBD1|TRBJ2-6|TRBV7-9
CASSLRSGQGSSGANVLTF
TGTGCCAGCAGCTTAAGATCCGGACAGGGGTCCTCTGGGGCCAACGTCCTGACTTTC
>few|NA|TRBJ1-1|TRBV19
CASSMAPNTEAFF
TGTGCCAGTAGTATGGCCCCGAACACTGAAGCTTTCTTT
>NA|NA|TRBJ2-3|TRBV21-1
CASSKGGQGDSTDTQYF
TGTGCCAGCAGCAAAGGAGGACAGGGAGATAGCACAGATACGCAGTATTTT
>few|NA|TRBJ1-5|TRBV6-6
CASTGVRGQPQHF
TGTGCCAGCACCGGGGTTCGGGGACAGCCCCAGCATTTT
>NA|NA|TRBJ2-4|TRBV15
CATRAEIAKNIQYF
TGTGCCACCCGAGCGGAAATAGCCAAAAACATTCAGTACTTC
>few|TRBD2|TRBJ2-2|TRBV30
CAWRRAGGEVGELFF
TGTGCCTGGAGGCGGGCGGGAGGGGAGGTCGGGGAGCTGTTTTTT
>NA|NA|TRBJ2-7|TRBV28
CASRSGDYEQYF
TGTGCCAGCAGATCAGGGGACTACGAGCAGTACTTC
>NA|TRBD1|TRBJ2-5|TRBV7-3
CASSPDRGEWETQYF
TGTGCCAGCAGCCCCGACAGGGGGGAATGGGAGACCCAGTACTTC
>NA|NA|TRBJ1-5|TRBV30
CAWSALGGQPQHF
TGTGCCTGGAGTGCACTGGGGGGACAGCCCCAGCATTTT
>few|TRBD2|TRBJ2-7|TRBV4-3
CASSQDWLAGAYEQYF
TGCGCCAGCAGCCAAGATTGGCTAGCGGGAGCTTACGAGCAGTACTTC
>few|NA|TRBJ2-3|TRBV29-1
CSVDSPWGTRGTDTQYF
TGCAGCGTTGACTCGCCGTGGGGCACGAGAGGCACAGATACGCAGTATTTT
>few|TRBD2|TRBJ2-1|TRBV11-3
CASSAGLAGGPGGEQFF
TGTGCCAGCAGCGCCGGACTAGCGGGAGGGCCGGGGGGTGAGCAGTTCTTC
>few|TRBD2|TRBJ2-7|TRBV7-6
CASSLSSGSTYEQYF
TGTGCCAGCAGCCTATCCAGCGGGAGCACCTACGAGCAGTACTTC
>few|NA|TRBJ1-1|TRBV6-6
CASSYRGLNTEAFF
TGTGCCAGCAGTTACAGGGGTTTGAACACTGAAGCTTTCTTT
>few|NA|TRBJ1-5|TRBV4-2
CASSQEGRVGFNQPQHF
TGTGCCAGCAGCCAAGAGGGCAGGGTGGGATTCAATCAGCCCCAGCATTTT
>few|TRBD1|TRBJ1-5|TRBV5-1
CASSLGDRGHQPQHF
TGCGCCAGCAGCTTGGGTGACAGGGGGCATCAGCCCCAGCATTTT